The rows below give T cell receptor beta chains drawn from one sample of a study of technical replicates of blood from several donors. This table comes from immunoSEQ multiplex PCR, and its TCRdb copy is limited to in-frame clones, with some not included. The table shows about 100,000 clones, with about 94% occurring only once. Specimen: T cells isolated from PBMCs. The receptors derive from a human donor in good health. CDR3s include the opening cysteine and the closing phenylalanine or tryptophan. A D gene is named only where the DNA matches it firmly. Clone size, where shown, is once, few, many, or a class for clones that have expanded.

.	TRBV19	13	TRBD1	TRBJ1-2	TGTGCCAGTTGCCCTGGCAGGGGGGACGGCTACACCTTC	CASCPGRGDGYTF
.	TRBV2	15	.	TRBJ1-2	TGTGCCAGCAGTGAATTCGGGTCGGGTGACCATGGCTACACCTTC	CASSEFGSGDHGYTF
.	TRBV6-5	15	TRBD2	TRBJ2-3	TGTGCCAGCAGTTTAACTAGCGGGAGGGTCGATACGCAGTATTTT	CASSLTSGRVDTQYF
.	TRBV9	15	.	TRBJ1-2	TGTGCCAGCAGCGTAAATCAGGGATTAGGCTATGGCTACACCTTC	CASSVNQGLGYGYTF
.	TRBV29-1	13	TRBD1	TRBJ2-5	TGCAGCGTTCGGGACAGGGTAGTGGAGACCCAGTACTTC	CSVRDRVVETQYF
.	TRBV2	13	.	TRBJ2-3	TGTGCCAGCAGTTACAGTTACACAGATACGCAGTATTTT	CASSYSYTDTQYF
.	TRBV2	11	.	TRBJ1-1	TGTGCCAGGGAGGGAGGCACTGAAGCTTTCTTT	CAREGGTEAFF
.	TRBV30	13	.	TRBJ1-6	TGTGCCTGGAGTGTACAGGGTAATTCACCCCTCCACTTT	CAWSVQGNSPLHF
.	TRBV27	17	TRBD1	TRBJ1-2	TGTGCCAGCAGTCTTCTCCGGGACAGTAAGGTGAACTATGGCTACACCTTC	CASSLLRDSKVNYGYTF
.	TRBV7-9	15	TRBD1	TRBJ1-4	TGTGCCAGCAGCGCTCAGACAGGGGGGGCGGAAAAACTGTTTTTT	CASSAQTGGAEKLFF
.	TRBV27	15	TRBD2	TRBJ2-1	TGTGCCAGCAGTCAGGGGACTAGCGGGAGTAATGAGCAGTTCTTC	CASSQGTSGSNEQFF
.	TRBV2	16	TRBD1	TRBJ2-7	TGTGCCAGCACCCCTCTCCAGGGGGCGGTTGACTACGAGCAGTACTTC	CASTPLQGAVDYEQYF
.	TRBV6-1	15	.	TRBJ2-3	TGTGCCCACCAGGAACGGGGGGCGCGGACAGATACGCAGTATTTT	CAHQERGARTDTQYF
.	TRBV4-1	17	.	TRBJ2-7	TGCGCCAGCAGCCAAGTCGGTCAGAGACGGAGGTCCTACGAGCAGTACTTC	CASSQVGQRRRSYEQYF
.	TRBV2	14	.	TRBJ2-5	TGTGCCAGCAGGGAAATTACAGGCCAAGAGACCCAGTACTTC	CASREITGQETQYF
few	TRBV7-3	15	TRBD1	TRBJ1-5	TGTGCCAGCAGCCCAGGACAGGGGATTTATCAGCCCCAGCATTTT	CASSPGQGIYQPQHF
.	TRBV5-8	17	.	TRBJ2-4	TGTGCCAGCACCCGGGGTAGTTCGGGCGGCGCGAGGAACATTCAGTACTTC	CASTRGSSGGARNIQYF
once	TRBV5-1	16	TRBD1	TRBJ1-5	TGCGCCAGCAGCCTAGGACAGGGGGCTGGCAATCAGCCCCAGCATTTT	CASSLGQGAGNQPQHF
.	TRBV28	15	.	TRBJ1-2	TGTGCCAGCAGTTTACACGCGACAGCCAACTATGGCTACACCTTC	CASSLHATANYGYTF
.	TRBV2	14	TRBD2	TRBJ2-1	TGTGCCAGCGGTTGGCTAGCGGGGTCCAATGAGCAGTTCTTC	CASGWLAGSNEQFF
.	TRBV6-1	15	.	TRBJ1-3	TGTGCCAGCAGTGAAGGCGGGGCGTCTGGAAACACCATATATTTT	CASSEGGASGNTIYF
once	TRBV6-6	15	TRBD1	TRBJ2-7	TGTGCCAGCAGTTACGGGACAGTTCTTTCCTACGAGCAGTACTTC	CASSYGTVLSYEQYF
.	TRBV19	14	.	TRBJ2-3	TGTGCCAGTAGGACAGGAGCTAGCACAGATACGCAGTATTTT	CASRTGASTDTQYF
.	TRBV27	17	TRBD1	TRBJ1-4	TGTGCCAGCAGTTTCTTATCCCCAAACAGGGGTAGAGAAAAACTGTTTTTT	CASSFLSPNRGREKLFF
.	TRBV2	14	.	TRBJ1-4	TGTGCCAGCAAAAGGGGCAGTTTAAATGAAAAACTGTTTTTT	CASKRGSLNEKLFF
.	TRBV2	14	TRBD2	TRBJ2-7	TGTGCCAGCAGGGGCGCGGGACTAGCGGGAGTTGGGTACTTC	CASRGAGLAGVGYF
.	TRBV19	14	.	TRBJ2-1	TGTGCCAGTAGTATCTCTAGGGGCTACAATGAGCAGTTCTTC	CASSISRGYNEQFF
.	TRBV28	16	.	TRBJ1-2	TGTGCCAGCAGTTCTGCCGAGACAGGCCTCATGCAGGGCTACACCTTC	CASSSAETGLMQGYTF
.	TRBV19	20	TRBD2	TRBJ2-7	TGTGCCAGTAGTAATGGGGGACTAGCGGGAGTCCCTTTACAGCCCTACGAGCAGTACTTC	CASSNGGLAGVPLQPYEQYF
.	TRBV28	16	.	TRBJ2-2	TGTGCCAGCATCTCCCCGTGGTCAGGAGGGACCGGGGAGCTGTTTTTT	CASISPWSGGTGELFF
.	TRBV5-1	15	TRBD2	TRBJ2-2	TGCGCCAGCAGCCCGCTGTCGGGGGGTCACGGGGAGCTGTTTTTT	CASSPLSGGHGELFF
few	TRBV2	13	.	TRBJ1-1	TGTGCCAGCACCGACGGGATGAACACTGAAGCTTTCTTT	CASTDGMNTEAFF
.	TRBV5-6	12	.	TRBJ2-2	TGTGCCAGCAGCCTGAACACCGGGGAGCTGTTTTTT	CASSLNTGELFF
.	TRBV28	14	.	TRBJ2-1	TGTGCCAGCAGTTGGGAGGCGTACCACAATGAGCAGTTCTTC	CASSWEAYHNEQFF
.	TRBV15	15	.	TRBJ2-7	TGTGCCACCAGCAGAGAGGCCCTGCGGGGATACGAGCAGTACTTC	CATSREALRGYEQYF
.	TRBV4-1	18	TRBD2	TRBJ2-1	TGCGCCAGCAGCCAAGGACCTCAAACGGGACTAGCGGGAGATGAGCAGTTCTTC	CASSQGPQTGLAGDEQFF
few	TRBV9	15	.	TRBJ1-1	TGTGCCAGCAGCGTAGGGGCAGGGGACGTGGCTGAAGCTTTCTTT	CASSVGAGDVAEAFF
.	TRBV19	14	.	TRBJ1-1	TGTGCCAGTAGTATACGGGCGGGGTACTCTGAAGCTTTCTTT	CASSIRAGYSEAFF
.	TRBV14	14	.	TRBJ2-7	TGTGCCAGCAGCCAAGAAACAGGGACAAACGAGCAGTACTTC	CASSQETGTNEQYF
.	TRBV18	14	.	TRBJ2-5	TGTGCCAGCTCACCACGGGAAGGGGTGGAGACCCAGTACTTC	CASSPREGVETQYF
.	TRBV2	15	TRBD1	TRBJ1-4	TGTGCCAGCAGTGACGGGACAGCAACTAATGAAAAACTGTTTTTT	CASSDGTATNEKLFF
.	TRBV7-8	19	TRBD1	TRBJ1-2	TGTGCCAGCAGCTTAGGGTTAACAGGGGGCGAGGTTAGGAGTTATGGCTACACCTTC	CASSLGLTGGEVRSYGYTF
.	TRBV19	16	.	TRBJ1-1	TGTGCCAGTAATTCGCTTGTTGCCGGCTCGGGCACTGAAGCTTTCTTT	CASNSLVAGSGTEAFF
.	TRBV28	14	TRBD2	TRBJ2-7	TGTGCCAGCACTATAGCGGGAGCCTCCTACGAGCAGTACTTC	CASTIAGASYEQYF
.	TRBV25-1	17	TRBD2	TRBJ2-7	TGTGCCAGCAGGGGACTAGCGGGGGGGGACTTGGAATCCGAGCAGTACTTC	CASRGLAGGDLESEQYF
.	TRBV11-2	13	.	TRBJ1-4	TGTGCCAGCAGCCCTAGGGAGAATGAAAAACTGTTTTTT	CASSPRENEKLFF
.	TRBV15	17	TRBD1	TRBJ2-5	TGTGCCACCGTTGACCCTTTGACAGGGGGACAGGAAGAGACCCAGTACTTC	CATVDPLTGGQEETQYF
.	TRBV18	15	TRBD1	TRBJ2-5	TGTGCCAGCTCACCACCGGGGACAGGGGGAGAGACCCAGTACTTC	CASSPPGTGGETQYF
.	TRBV2	15	.	TRBJ2-7	TGTGCCAGCAGCCCACTTTTGGGGGGTGATTACGAGCAGTACTTC	CASSPLLGGDYEQYF
.	TRBV10-2	15	.	TRBJ2-7	TGCGCCAGCAGATTGGGGACTGGTAGCTCCTACGAGCAGTACTTC	CASRLGTGSSYEQYF
.	TRBV11-2	17	.	TRBJ2-4	TGTGCCAGCAGCTTAGATCCCCATCGAGTTTTCGAAAACATTCAGTACTTC	CASSLDPHRVFENIQYF
.	TRBV18	19	TRBD1	TRBJ2-5	TGTGCCAGCTCGCCTTCGTTTAGAGACAGGGGGAACTCCGGGGAGACCCAGTACTTC	CASSPSFRDRGNSGETQYF